Listed below are T cell receptor beta chains from one sample, sequenced in a study of cytomegalovirus exposure and HLA in healthy donors. Assay: immunoSEQ multiplex PCR; the TCRdb copy retains only in-frame clones and omits some. The sample holds around 53,000 clones, approximately 84% seen once. Material for sequencing was PBMCs. Receptors originate from a man aged 45-65 years in good health and CMV-seronegative. The CDR3 runs from the conserved cysteine through the conserved F or W. Fields, in order: V gene, J gene, clone size, D gene, CDR3 protein, CDR3 DNA. D genes are given only for firm matches. Clone size, where shown, is once, few, many, or a class for clones that have expanded.

V gene: TRBV6-5; J gene: TRBJ2-7; clone size: NA; D gene: TRBD2; CDR3 protein: CASSPTSGGYEQYF; CDR3 DNA: TGTGCCAGCAGTCCGACTAGCGGGGGCTACGAGCAGTACTTC
V gene: TRBV18; J gene: TRBJ1-1; clone size: NA; D gene: NA; CDR3 protein: CASSSREGRNTEAFF; CDR3 DNA: TGTGCCAGCTCTTCCAGGGAGGGGAGGAACACTGAAGCTTTCTTT
V gene: TRBV7-2; J gene: TRBJ1-5; clone size: once; D gene: NA; CDR3 protein: CASSLEIGGNQPQHF; CDR3 DNA: TGTGCCAGCAGCTTAGAGATAGGGGGCAATCAGCCCCAGCATTTT
V gene: TRBV6-1; J gene: TRBJ1-4; clone size: NA; D gene: NA; CDR3 protein: CASSLGGATNEKLFF; CDR3 DNA: TGTGCCAGCAGCCTCGGAGGGGCAACTAATGAAAAACTGTTTTTT
V gene: TRBV6-6; J gene: TRBJ2-3; clone size: once; D gene: TRBD2; CDR3 protein: CASTEGLALYSDTQYF; CDR3 DNA: TGTGCCAGCACCGAAGGACTAGCTTTATATTCGGATACGCAGTATTTT
V gene: TRBV7-8; J gene: TRBJ1-1; clone size: NA; D gene: TRBD1; CDR3 protein: CASSLPGQENTEAFF; CDR3 DNA: TGTGCCAGCAGCTTGCCTGGACAGGAGAACACTGAAGCTTTCTTT
V gene: TRBV5-1; J gene: TRBJ2-5; clone size: NA; D gene: TRBD2; CDR3 protein: CASSFASGGPMETQYF; CDR3 DNA: TGCGCCAGCAGCTTCGCTAGCGGGGGGCCTATGGAGACCCAGTACTTC
V gene: TRBV5-1; J gene: TRBJ1-1; clone size: NA; D gene: TRBD1; CDR3 protein: CASSLGQGGTEAFF; CDR3 DNA: TGCGCCAGCAGCTTGGGGCAGGGGGGCACTGAAGCTTTCTTT
V gene: TRBV2; J gene: TRBJ2-7; clone size: NA; D gene: TRBD1; CDR3 protein: CASRTGQGVHEQYF; CDR3 DNA: TGTGCCAGCAGGACCGGACAGGGGGTCCACGAGCAGTACTTC
V gene: TRBV5-6; J gene: TRBJ2-5; clone size: NA; D gene: NA; CDR3 protein: CASSLRTRETQYF; CDR3 DNA: TGTGCCAGCAGCTTACGGACAAGGGAGACCCAGTACTTC
V gene: TRBV5-4; J gene: TRBJ2-1; clone size: NA; D gene: NA; CDR3 protein: CASSFGQGGGNEQFF; CDR3 DNA: TGTGCCAGCAGCTTCGGACAGGGCGGGGGAAATGAGCAGTTCTTC
V gene: TRBV15; J gene: TRBJ2-2; clone size: NA; D gene: TRBD2; CDR3 protein: CATSGAGVETGELFF; CDR3 DNA: TGTGCCACCAGCGGAGCGGGGGTAGAGACCGGGGAGCTGTTTTTT
V gene: TRBV7-2; J gene: TRBJ1-2; clone size: NA; D gene: NA; CDR3 protein: CASAAYSSNYGHTF; CDR3 DNA: TGTGCCAGCGCCGCTTATTCGTCTAACTATGGCCACACCTTC
V gene: TRBV10-3; J gene: TRBJ1-1; clone size: NA; D gene: NA; CDR3 protein: CATYGAPMNTEAFF; CDR3 DNA: TGTGCCACCTATGGGGCCCCGATGAACACTGAAGCTTTCTTT
V gene: TRBV28; J gene: TRBJ2-5; clone size: NA; D gene: TRBD2; CDR3 protein: CASSFSSGGQETQYF; CDR3 DNA: TGTGCCAGCAGTTTTTCTAGCGGGGGCCAAGAGACCCAGTACTTC
V gene: TRBV19; J gene: TRBJ1-1; clone size: NA; D gene: NA; CDR3 protein: CASSIAGVDTEAFF; CDR3 DNA: TGTGCCAGTAGTATCGCAGGGGTGGACACTGAAGCTTTCTTT
V gene: TRBV6-5; J gene: TRBJ1-1; clone size: NA; D gene: TRBD1; CDR3 protein: CASSTGGANTEAFF; CDR3 DNA: TGTGCCAGCAGCACAGGGGGAGCGAACACTGAAGCTTTCTTT
V gene: TRBV13; J gene: TRBJ1-3; clone size: NA; D gene: NA; CDR3 protein: CASSTPWTAGLKRNTIYF; CDR3 DNA: TGTGCCAGCAGCACGCCTTGGACAGCCGGCCTTAAGAGGAACACCATATATTTT
V gene: TRBV5-1; J gene: TRBJ2-3; clone size: NA; D gene: NA; CDR3 protein: CASSLVRDWHGTDTQYF; CDR3 DNA: TGCGCCAGCAGCTTGGTCCGGGACTGGCACGGCACAGATACGCAGTATTTT
V gene: TRBV15; J gene: TRBJ2-3; clone size: NA; D gene: NA; CDR3 protein: CATSEPNLDTQYF; CDR3 DNA: TGTGCCACCAGCGAACCCAACTTGGATACGCAGTATTTT
V gene: TRBV21-1; J gene: TRBJ2-7; clone size: NA; D gene: NA; CDR3 protein: CASSKGRLATSYEQYF; CDR3 DNA: TGTGCCAGCAGCAAAGGTAGACTAGCGACCTCCTACGAGCAGTACTTC
V gene: TRBV7-2; J gene: TRBJ1-2; clone size: NA; D gene: TRBD1; CDR3 protein: CASSFRDRLRGYTF; CDR3 DNA: TGTGCCAGCAGCTTTCGGGACAGGTTGCGAGGCTACACCTTC
V gene: TRBV9; J gene: TRBJ2-5; clone size: few; D gene: TRBD2; CDR3 protein: CASGKTSGGETQYF; CDR3 DNA: TGTGCCAGCGGAAAGACTAGCGGGGGGGAGACCCAGTACTTC
V gene: TRBV7-9; J gene: TRBJ2-7; clone size: few; D gene: TRBD1; CDR3 protein: CASSKTGESDEQYF; CDR3 DNA: TGTGCCAGCAGTAAGACAGGGGAGTCGGACGAGCAGTACTTC